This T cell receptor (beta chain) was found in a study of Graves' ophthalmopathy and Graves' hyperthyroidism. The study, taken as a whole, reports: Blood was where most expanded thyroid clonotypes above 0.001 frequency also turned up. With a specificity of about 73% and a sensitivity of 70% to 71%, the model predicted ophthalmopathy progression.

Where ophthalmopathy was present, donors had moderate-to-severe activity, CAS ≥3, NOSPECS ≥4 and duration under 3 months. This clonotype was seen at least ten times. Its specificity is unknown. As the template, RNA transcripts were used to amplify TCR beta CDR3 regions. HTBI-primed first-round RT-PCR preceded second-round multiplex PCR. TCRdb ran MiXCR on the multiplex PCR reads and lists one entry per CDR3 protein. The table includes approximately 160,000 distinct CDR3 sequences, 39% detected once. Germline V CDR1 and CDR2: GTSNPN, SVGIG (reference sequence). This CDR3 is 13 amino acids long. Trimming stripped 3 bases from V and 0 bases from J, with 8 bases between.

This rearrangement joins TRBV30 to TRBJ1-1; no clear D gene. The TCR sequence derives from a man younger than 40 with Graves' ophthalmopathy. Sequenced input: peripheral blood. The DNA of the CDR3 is TGTGCCTGGAGGAGTTACATGAACACTGAAGCTTTCTTT. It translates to CAWRSYMNTEAFF.